Presented here are 25 T cell receptor beta chains from one specimen sequenced in a study of technical replicates of blood from four donors. Repertoires were generated with immunoSEQ multiplex PCR, while TCRdb's copy carries only in-frame clones and drops some. This table has roughly 80,000 clones, over 75% appearing once. The specimen was T cells isolated from PBMCs. These receptors originate from a human donor in good health.

The chain employs TRBV6-5 and TRBJ2-7; maybe TRBD1 (6 bases). The CDR3 has 14 residues. Germline V gene lookup returns CDR1 MNHEY and CDR2 SVGAGI. The V end was cut by 4 bases, the J end by 3 bases, with 13 bases between. For the CDR3, the DNA is TGTGCCAGCAGTTCCTTGGACAGCGTCTACGAGCAGTACTTC. Residues: CASSSLDSVYEQYF.

The chain joins TRBV9 to TRBJ1-3; D is perhaps TRBD1 (6 bases). There are 14 residues in the CDR3. Trimming took off 0 bases at V and 2 bases at J, with 6 bases between the two ends. CDR1 is SGDLS and CDR2 is YYNGEE in the germline V gene. The CDR3 nucleotides read TGTGCCAGCAGCGTAGAGGGGGCTGGAAACACCATATATTTT. It yields the protein CASSVEGAGNTIYF.

This chain uses TRBV19 with TRBJ2-7, with 8 nucleotides matching TRBD2. The V gene end was trimmed by 6 bases and the J gene end by 5 bases; junction bases not matched to a gene: 12. This CDR3 contains 15 residues. CDR1 is LNHDA, CDR2 SQIVND, per germline (reference sequence). The CDR3 DNA follows: TGTGCCAGTAGCCTAACCGCCGGACTAGCCCACGAGCAGTACTTC. Translated: CASSLTAGLAHEQYF.

This clone was observed once. The rearrangement joins TRBV10-3 to TRBJ2-1; a possible D gene is TRBD2 (6 bases). Germline V gene lookup returns CDR1 ENHRY and CDR2 SYGVKD. CDR3 length: 13 amino acids. V was pared by 11 bases and J by 6 bases, with 17 bases between. The CDR3 DNA is TGTGCCTCGACTTGGGACTCAAGCAATGAGCAGTTCTTC. Its protein is CASTWDSSNEQFF.

The chain joins TRBV28 to TRBJ1-2; D unclear. The CDR3 covers 15 residues. The germline V and J ends were trimmed by 5 bases and 0 bases, with 13 bases remaining between them. Germline V gene sequence: CDR1 MDHEN, CDR2 SYDVKM. The CDR3 here is CASSPISETNYGYTF. The CDR3 DNA reads as TGTGCCAGCAGTCCGATCTCAGAAACTAACTATGGCTACACCTTC.

V is TRBV28 and J is TRBJ2-7; D gene unclear. Germline V lookup: CDR1 MDHEN, CDR2 SYDVKM. CDR3 length equals 14 residues. V dropped 8 bases and J dropped 2 bases, with 16 bases sitting between them. Here the CDR3 DNA reads TGTGCCAGCGGCCCCCCAGCGCTAGCCTACGAGCAGTACTTC. Its protein product is CASGPPALAYEQYF.

The chain recombines TRBV6-5 with TRBJ2-1; 10 nucleotides agree with TRBD2. The trim removed 5 bases at V and 4 bases at J, leaving 5 bases unmatched. CDR3 length: 15 residues. From germline, CDR1 is MNHEY and CDR2 SVGAGI. DNA of the CDR3: TGTGCCAGCAGTGGTACTAGCGGGGAATACAATGAGCAGTTCTTC. It yields the protein CASSGTSGEYNEQFF.

The chain is built from TRBV13 and TRBJ1-1, with D perhaps matching TRBD1 (6 bases). The germline V gene has CDR1 PRHDT and CDR2 FYEKMQ (reference sequence). CDR3 length: 14 amino acids. Trimming took 11 bases from V and 1 from J, leaving 17 bases between them. This CDR3 is CAGDQDSRNTEAFF. For the CDR3, the DNA is TGTGCCGGAGACCAGGACAGCAGGAACACTGAAGCTTTCTTT.

For the CDR3, the DNA is TGTGCCTACCTCTCCTGGGGGGTAGGGGTTGGCACAGATACGCAGTATTTT. As protein: CAYLSWGVGVGTDTQYF. The chain joins TRBV30 to TRBJ2-3; the D gene is possibly TRBD2 (6 bases). The CDR3 runs 17 residues. Germline CDR1 and CDR2: GTSNPN and SVGIG (reference sequence). V was trimmed by 7 bases and J by 1 base, leaving 24 bases between them. Drawing the rest from reference TRBV30 and TRBJ2-3, the complete variable domain is SQTIHQWPATLVQPVGSPLSLECTVEGTSNPNLYWYRQAAGRGLQLLFYSVGIGQISSEVPQNLSASRPQDRQFILSSKKLLLSDSGFYLCAYLSWGVGVGTDTQYFGPGTRLTVL.

This chain uses TRBV7-2 with TRBJ2-7, with D possibly TRBD2 on 6 matching bases. V was cut by 3 bases and J by 0 bases, with 15 bases left in between. The CDR3 is 16 residues long. Per germline, CDR1 SGHTA and CDR2 FQGNSA. The CDR3: CASSFLSGVNSYEQYF. CDR3 sequence (DNA): TGTGCCAGCAGCTTTCTCTCGGGGGTTAACTCCTACGAGCAGTACTTC.

In this sample, this clone turned up once. V usage is TRBV28 and J usage is TRBJ2-1; the match to TRBD2 covers 10 bases. In germline, CDR1 is MDHEN, CDR2 SYDVKM. The CDR3 has 14 amino acids. V lost 7 bases, J lost 4 bases, and 4 bases stayed unmatched. DNA for the CDR3: TGTGCCAGCAAAATAGCGGGAGGATACAATGAGCAGTTCTTC. Amino acids: CASKIAGGYNEQFF.

The chain has TRBV12-5 and TRBJ2-7; 9 positions match TRBD1. V lost 0 bases to trimming and J lost 1 base; unmatched junction nucleotides: 7. This CDR3 has 17 residues. CDR1 LGHNT and CDR2 FRNRAP come from the germline V gene. The CDR3 loop reads CASGLVLDRGSSYEQYF. In nucleotides, the CDR3 is TGTGCTAGTGGTTTGGTCCTCGACAGGGGGTCTTCCTACGAGCAGTACTTC.

This clone was counted a few times. CDR3 residues: CASSFGPGNEKLFF. The CDR3, as DNA: TGTGCCAGCAGCTTCGGCCCCGGGAATGAAAAACTGTTTTTT. The chain has TRBV5-5 and TRBJ1-4, with D unresolved. Trimming shortened V by 2 bases and J by 5 bases, and 10 bases separated the two germline ends. Germline V gene sequence: CDR1 SGHKS, CDR2 YYEKEE (reference sequence). This CDR3 comprises 14 residues.

The V call is TRBV7-2, the J call TRBJ1-1, with a tentative D call TRBD1 (5 bases). Between the trimmed V and J ends, which lost 5 bases and 0 bases, there was a span of 13 bases. The CDR3 is made up of 15 amino acids. Germline CDR1 is SGHTA and CDR2 is FQGNSA. The CDR3 reads CASSPSAGVNTEAFF. The CDR3 DNA reads TGTGCCAGCAGCCCATCGGCGGGGGTGAACACTGAAGCTTTCTTT.

In its sample, this clone was seen once. The chain combines TRBV2 with TRBJ2-3; D is uncertain. Germline values: CDR1 SNHLY, CDR2 FYNNEI. The CDR3 has 13 amino acids. Deletions cut 8 bases from V and 5 bases from J, with 14 bases between. The DNA of the CDR3 is TGTGCCAGCTCTCCTAATGGTGGAGATACGCAGTATTTT. Translation: CASSPNGGDTQYF.

The chain combines TRBV11-3 with TRBJ2-7, with 11 bases aligning to TRBD2. Trimming at V came to 0 bases and at J to 6 bases, leaving 4 bases not matched to a gene. CDR1 is SGHNT and CDR2 is YENEEA in the germline V gene. The CDR3 extends over 15 amino acids. DNA of the CDR3: TGTGCCAGCAGCTTAGAGGCTAGCGGGAGGAGCGAGCAGTACTTC. The encoded protein is CASSLEASGRSEQYF.

The V and J genes are TRBV6-5 and TRBJ2-7; the D gene is possibly TRBD2 (5 bases). With 5 bases removed from V and 6 bases from J, the gap between germline ends came to 20 bases. CDR3 length: 15 residues. Germline V gene lookup returns CDR1 MNHEY and CDR2 SVGAGI. CDR3 protein: CASSPLNPIEGEQYF. CDR3 sequence (DNA): TGTGCCAGCAGTCCCCTTAACCCCATTGAGGGCGAGCAGTACTTC.

The count of this clone is one. The chain has TRBV6-1 and TRBJ2-1, with 11 bases identical to TRBD2. V trimming: 6 bases; J trimming: 2 bases; junction bases outside the gene matches: 3. The germline CDR1 and CDR2 sequences are MNHNS and SASEGT. The CDR3 has 15 amino acids. DNA for the CDR3: TGTGCCAGCAGGAGACTAGCGGGAACCTACAATGAGCAGTTCTTC. This encodes CASRRLAGTYNEQFF.

This chain connects TRBV6-1 to TRBJ2-5; D gene uncertain. V dropped 3 bases and J dropped 1 base, with 6 bases sitting between them. Looked up from germline, CDR1 is MNHNS and CDR2 is SASEGT. The CDR3 is 13 residues long. The CDR3 sequence: CASSEYLQETQYF. The CDR3 DNA reads as TGTGCCAGCAGTGAGTATCTCCAAGAGACCCAGTACTTC.

This clone was counted a single time. The chain has TRBV11-3 and TRBJ1-1; a possible D gene is TRBD1 (6 bases). The germline gives CDR1 SGHNT, CDR2 YENEEA. V was clipped by 3 bases and J by 1 base, with 12 bases between them. This CDR3 contains 15 residues. The CDR3 coding sequence is TGTGCCAGCAGCTTTTACAGGGCGGGGAACACTGAAGCTTTCTTT. Protein: CASSFYRAGNTEAFF.

The gene calls are TRBV18 and TRBJ2-7; 11 positions match TRBD1. From germline, CDR1 is KGHSH and CDR2 LQKENI. The CDR3 length is 14 residues. Trimming at V came to 3 bases and at J to 2 bases, leaving 0 bases not matched to a gene. For the CDR3, the DNA is TGTGCCAGCTCACCGGGACAGGGGGCCTACGAGCAGTACTTC. Translation gives CASSPGQGAYEQYF.

The chain recombines TRBV6-5 with TRBJ2-7; 10 bases are a match to TRBD2. The germline V gene has CDR1 MNHEY and CDR2 SVGAGI. Trimming cost V 5 bases and J 3 bases; bases outside gene matches: 7. The CDR3 is 15 residues long. The DNA for the CDR3 is TGTGCCAGCAGTGACTGGACTAGCGGACGCTACGAGCAGTACTTC. It specifies CASSDWTSGRYEQYF.

This clone appeared once. This chain joins TRBV11-2 and TRBJ2-3, with 11 bases identical to TRBD1. CDR3 length: 15 residues. J lost 3 bases, V lost 3 bases, and 2 bases had no gene match. The germline gives CDR1 SGHAT, CDR2 FQNNGV. The CDR3 nucleotides read TGTGCCAGCAGCTTCCGGGACAGGGGGACAGATACGCAGTATTTT. Residues: CASSFRDRGTDTQYF.

This chain connects TRBV10-3 to TRBJ2-1; 9 nucleotides match TRBD2. CDR3 size: 16 residues. Germline CDR1 and CDR2: ENHRY and SYGVKD. V shed 4 bases, J shed 1 base, and the junction held 5 bases outside the gene matches. For the CDR3, the DNA is TGTGCCATCAGTGCCGGACTAGCGCGTTCCTACAATGAGCAGTTCTTC. This encodes CAISAGLARSYNEQFF.

The genes are TRBV29-1 and TRBJ2-7; TRBD2 aligns across 8 bases. This CDR3 region has 14 residues. V lost 2 bases, J lost 4 bases, and 7 bases stayed unmatched. CDR1 and CDR2 (germline): SQVTM, ANQGSEA. The CDR3 protein is CSVERKREPYEQYF. In DNA form, the CDR3 reads TGCAGCGTTGAAAGGAAGCGGGAGCCGTACGAGCAGTACTTC.